These T cell receptor beta chains were read from a single sample in a study of OX40 agonist ivuxolimab in advanced cancers. Only in-frame clones appear in the TCRdb table, and some are missing; sequencing was by immunoSEQ multiplex PCR. The data show 76,000 or so clones, roughly nine tenths seen once. The sample consisted of CD4+ or CD8+ T cells sorted from blood, taken in a trial of the OX40 agonist ivuxolimab. All receptors derive from an adult with an advanced solid tumor such as melanoma, head and neck, liver or kidney cancer. CDR3s include the opening cysteine and the closing phenylalanine or tryptophan. D genes are given only for firm matches. The listing skips clone size in some rows; elsewhere it reads once, few, many or a size class.

j_call v_call clone_size d_call cdr3_aa cdr3_nt
TRBJ1-2 TRBV6-5 NA TRBD1 CASSGQGVNTF TGTGCCAGCAGTGGACAGGGTGTAAACACCTTC
TRBJ2-2 TRBV11-2 NA TRBD2 CASSSPSGSYTGELFF TGTGCCAGCAGCTCCCCTAGCGGGAGCTACACCGGGGAGCTGTTTTTT
TRBJ2-7 TRBV5-1 NA NA CASSPRHGASYEQYF TGCGCCAGCAGCCCCCGGCACGGGGCTAGCTACGAGCAGTACTTC
TRBJ2-1 TRBV9 NA NA CASSVDLYYNEQFF TGTGCCAGCAGCGTCGACCTGTACTACAATGAGCAGTTCTTC
TRBJ2-2 TRBV7-3 NA TRBD2 CASSPTGLAGGQAGELFF TGTGCCAGCAGCCCCACCGGACTAGCGGGGGGGCAAGCCGGGGAGCTGTTTTTT
TRBJ2-1 TRBV6-5 NA NA CASSRDNEQFF TGTGCCAGCAGCCGTGACAATGAGCAGTTCTTC
TRBJ1-5 TRBV7-8 NA TRBD1 CASSLGRDRGSTSNQPQHF TGTGCCAGCAGCTTAGGTAGGGACAGGGGGTCTACAAGCAATCAGCCCCAGCATTTT
TRBJ2-1 TRBV19 NA NA CASSDMPSYNEQFF TGTGCCAGTTCGGACATGCCCTCCTACAATGAGCAGTTCTTC
TRBJ2-3 TRBV6-5 NA TRBD1 CASRETGSTDTQYF TGTGCCAGCAGGGAGACAGGGAGCACAGATACGCAGTATTTT
TRBJ2-3 TRBV7-2 NA TRBD2 CASSLGVAGADTQYF TGTGCCAGCAGCTTAGGGGTAGCGGGGGCAGATACGCAGTATTTT
TRBJ1-2 TRBV15 NA TRBD1 CATSRAGTGVYGYTF TGTGCCACCAGCAGAGCCGGGACAGGGGTTTATGGCTACACCTTC
TRBJ1-2 TRBV14 NA NA CASSLGGTAGYTF TGTGCCAGCAGCCTAGGGGGGACGGCTGGCTACACCTTC
TRBJ2-7 TRBV28 NA NA CASRATGRYEQYF TGTGCCAGCAGGGCTACAGGGAGATACGAGCAGTACTTC
TRBJ2-7 TRBV11-2 NA NA CASSLGENPIEQYF TGTGCCAGCAGCTTAGGAGAAAACCCGATCGAGCAGTACTTC
TRBJ2-1 TRBV5-1 NA NA CASSNRQGGTNEQFF TGCGCCAGCAGTAACCGACAGGGAGGCACCAATGAGCAGTTCTTC
TRBJ1-5 TRBV21-1 NA NA CASSPRSPQHF TGTGCCAGCAGCCCCCGTTCACCCCAGCATTTT
TRBJ1-2 TRBV19 few NA CASKRLTGNYGYTF TGTGCCAGTAAACGGTTGACCGGGAACTATGGCTACACCTTC
TRBJ2-5 TRBV19 NA NA CASSLNQGAQETQYF TGTGCCAGTAGTCTAAATCAGGGAGCCCAAGAGACCCAGTACTTC
TRBJ2-1 TRBV15 NA NA CATSRSGRWNEQFF TGTGCCACCAGCAGATCGGGGCGGTGGAATGAGCAGTTCTTC
TRBJ2-1 TRBV11-3 NA NA CASSLEGTRNNEQFF TGTGCCAGCAGCTTAGAAGGGACAAGGAACAATGAGCAGTTCTTC
TRBJ1-1 TRBV11-2 few NA CASSLAGFRSTLENTEAFF TGTGCCAGCAGCTTAGCCGGGTTCCGGTCAACTCTCGAGAATACTGAAGCTTTCTTT
TRBJ2-4 TRBV5-1 NA TRBD1 CASSLRQGQNIQYF TGCGCCAGCAGCCTGCGACAGGGACAAAACATTCAGTACTTC
TRBJ1-1 TRBV19 NA TRBD1 CASSGGQGWDTEAFF TGTGCCAGTAGTGGGGGACAGGGATGGGACACTGAAGCTTTCTTT
TRBJ2-5 TRBV14 NA NA CASSQGLLGFEETQYF TGTGCCAGCAGCCAAGGCCTCCTCGGGTTTGAGGAGACCCAGTACTTC
TRBJ1-1 TRBV7-9 few NA CASSLDEQPAFF TGTGCCAGCAGCTTAGACGAACAACCAGCTTTCTTT
TRBJ1-2 TRBV9 NA NA CASSATDYGYTF TGTGCCAGCAGCGCCACAGACTATGGCTACACCTTC
TRBJ2-1 TRBV5-1 NA NA CASSLEASGGGWEQFF TGCGCCAGCAGCTTGGAGGCTAGCGGAGGGGGGTGGGAGCAGTTCTTC
TRBJ2-4 TRBV30 NA NA CAWSVLEQGTLGAKNIQYF TGTGCCTGGAGTGTACTCGAACAGGGCACACTAGGGGCCAAAAACATTCAGTACTTC
TRBJ2-5 TRBV19 NA NA CASRGGETQYF TGTGCCAGTAGGGGGGGAGAGACCCAGTACTTC
TRBJ2-3 TRBV11-2 NA TRBD2 CASSLVPGLAGVTDTQYF TGTGCCAGCAGCTTAGTACCGGGACTAGCGGGGGTCACAGATACGCAGTATTTT